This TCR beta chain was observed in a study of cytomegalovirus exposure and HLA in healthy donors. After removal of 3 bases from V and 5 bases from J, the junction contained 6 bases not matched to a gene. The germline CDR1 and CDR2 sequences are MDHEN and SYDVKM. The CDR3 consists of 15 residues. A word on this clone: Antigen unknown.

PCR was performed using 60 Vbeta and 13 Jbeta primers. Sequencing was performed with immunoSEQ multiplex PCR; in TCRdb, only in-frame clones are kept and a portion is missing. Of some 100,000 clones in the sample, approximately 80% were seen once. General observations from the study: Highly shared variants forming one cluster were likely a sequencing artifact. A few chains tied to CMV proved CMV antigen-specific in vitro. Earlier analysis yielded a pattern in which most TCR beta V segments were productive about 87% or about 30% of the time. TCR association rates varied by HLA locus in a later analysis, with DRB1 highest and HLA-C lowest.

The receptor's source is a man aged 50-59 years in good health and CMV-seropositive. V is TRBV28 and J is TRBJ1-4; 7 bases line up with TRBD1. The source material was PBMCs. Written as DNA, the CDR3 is TGTGCCAGCAGTTTGGGAGGACAGGAGAATGAAAAACTGTTTTTT. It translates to CASSLGGQENEKLFF.